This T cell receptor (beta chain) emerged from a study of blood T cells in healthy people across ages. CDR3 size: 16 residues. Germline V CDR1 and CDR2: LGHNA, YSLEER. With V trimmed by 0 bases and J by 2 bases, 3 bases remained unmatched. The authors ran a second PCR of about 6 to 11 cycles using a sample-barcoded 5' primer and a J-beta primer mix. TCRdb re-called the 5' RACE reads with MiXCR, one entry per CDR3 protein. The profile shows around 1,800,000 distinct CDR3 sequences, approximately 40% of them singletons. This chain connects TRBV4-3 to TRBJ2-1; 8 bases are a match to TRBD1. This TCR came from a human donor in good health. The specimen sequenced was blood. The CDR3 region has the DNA TGCGCCAGCAGCCAAGAAGACAGGGGAGCCTACAATGAGCAGTTCTTC. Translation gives CASSQEDRGAYNEQFF.